This TCR beta chain was sequenced in a study of blood T cell repertoires in COVID-19 (dated by TCRdb to about 2020). Background on the whole study: Samples from collaborators originated in the United States, Italy and Spain and spanned both the acute and convalescent phases of COVID-19. Nearly every sample came with metadata listing a de-identified subject ID, COVID-19 status, age in years and sex. The prospective study material was composed of cDNA or gDNA derived from T cells, B-cell-depleted T cells, or PBMCs. Where available, HLA class I and class II types were taken from metadata supplied by the sample provider and were not determined by assay-based typing. The samples were drawn from two sources: the first 160 participants of the ongoing ImmuneRACE study, and some 1,300 subjects contributed by 6 global collaborators. The dataset comprised deeply sampled blood TCRbeta repertoires from subjects exposed to, actively infected with, or recovered from COVID-19. A freely available public database, intended as a resource for researchers studying the immune response to SARS-CoV-2, is where the repertoires were released. Points the paper makes about the study in general: Clinical and demographic metadata were provided uncurated, with the amount varying by source and participant.

One collaborating source in Seattle enrolled patients while the patients were actively infected and followed the patients over time throughout the course of disease. Each collaborating institution followed its own protocols to collect whole blood in K2EDTA tubes. For TCRbeta analysis, collaborators shipped samples in one of three forms: frozen whole blood, isolated PBMCs, or DNA extracted from either of those sample types. A word on this clone: The antigen it recognizes is unknown. No much larger clonotype is one base removed from it; base qualities were not supplied.

From V the trimming removes 7 bases and from J it removes 2 bases, while the gene matches leave 5 bases of the junction unaccounted for. From the cysteine up to the phenylalanine, the CDR3 has a length of 14 residues. Only the CDR3 DNA stays, 42 bases, in frame from base 1. CDR1 and CDR2 are drawn from the germline V gene: SNHLY, FYNNEI. TCRbeta CDR3 regions were amplified from genomic DNA by means of the immunoSEQ Assay, a bias-controlled multiplex PCR. The original methods were these. Nucleated cell counts per sample were estimated from amplification of reference gene primers within the assay. Sequence reads were collapsed and filtered to measure the absolute abundance of every unique TCRbeta CDR3 rearrangement. For each sample, productive Simpson clonality was calculated as the square root of Simpson's diversity index over productive rearrangements. In its TCRdb copy, this immuneACCESS table keeps in-frame sequences only and misses some clones. Where compared with another copy, unresolved V genes explain less than half of these, and the others have no known cause. V and J calls and clone size are as listed in that table; D and trimming were resolved from the DNA. The sample profile shows 150,000 to 200,000 clones; 81% of them were found once. The ten largest clones take up roughly 12% of the sample.

Sample: peripheral blood. The chain employs TRBV2 and TRBJ2-1; 7 central bases correspond to TRBD2. The sequence derives from a woman over 75 with COVID-19, enrolled during active disease. Here is the DNA: TGTGCCAGCAAGGGCGGGAGTACCTACAATGAGCAGTTCTTC. It is translated as CASKGGSTYNEQFF.